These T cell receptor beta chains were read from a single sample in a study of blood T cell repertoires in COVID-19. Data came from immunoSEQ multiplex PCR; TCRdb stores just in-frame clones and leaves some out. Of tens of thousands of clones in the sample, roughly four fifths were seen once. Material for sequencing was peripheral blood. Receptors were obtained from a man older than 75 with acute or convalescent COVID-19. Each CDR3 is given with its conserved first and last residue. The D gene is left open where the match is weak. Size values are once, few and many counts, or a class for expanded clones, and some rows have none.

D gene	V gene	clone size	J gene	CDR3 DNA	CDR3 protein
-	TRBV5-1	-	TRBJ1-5	TGCGCCAGCAGCCCCGGGGGAAGCGATTATAGCAATCAGCCCCAGCATTTT	CASSPGGSDYSNQPQHF
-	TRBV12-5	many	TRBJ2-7	TGTGCTAGTGGTTTGGACAGGGTGCGCGACGAGCAGTACTTC	CASGLDRVRDEQYF
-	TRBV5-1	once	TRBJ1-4	TGCGCCAGCAGCTTGGGTACAGCGGCAACTAATGAAAAACTGTTTTTT	CASSLGTAATNEKLFF
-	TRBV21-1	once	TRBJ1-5	TGTGCCAGCAGCAGTAGGGGGTGTAGCAGTCAGCCCCAGCATTTT	CASSSRGCSSQPQHF
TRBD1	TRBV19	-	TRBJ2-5	TGTGCCAGTAGTCAACCAACAGGGGGCGGGGAGACCCAGTACTTC	CASSQPTGGGETQYF
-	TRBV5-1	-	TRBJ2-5	TGCGCCAGCAGCAGTGGGACATTAGAGACCCAGTACTTC	CASSSGTLETQYF
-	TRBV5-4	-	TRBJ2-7	TGTGCCAGCAGCTTGGACAGGGCTGGGGTCCACGAGCAGTACTTC	CASSLDRAGVHEQYF
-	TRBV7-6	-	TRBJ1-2	TGTGCCAGCAGCTGGAGGCTGGGCGATGGCTACACCTTC	CASSWRLGDGYTF
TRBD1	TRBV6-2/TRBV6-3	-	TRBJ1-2	TGTGCCAGCAGCACCGGACAGGGAGAAGGCTACACCTTC	CASSTGQGEGYTF
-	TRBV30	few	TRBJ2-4	TGTGCCTGGTCCGGACAGTTAAAAAACATTCAGTACTTC	CAWSGQLKNIQYF
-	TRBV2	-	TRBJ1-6	TGTGCCAGCAGCACGTCCTTCAGGGACTCCTATAATTCACCCCTCCACTTT	CASSTSFRDSYNSPLHF
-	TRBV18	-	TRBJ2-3	TGTGCCAGCTCACCCCGTGGTGCGGCAGATACGCAGTATTTT	CASSPRGAADTQYF
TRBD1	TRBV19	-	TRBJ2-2	TGTGCCAGTAGTTACGGGGACAGGGGCTCCGGGGAGCTGTTTTTT	CASSYGDRGSGELFF
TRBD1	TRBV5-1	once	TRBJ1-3	TGCGCCAGCAGCTTACGACCCCCGGGACAGGGGGCTTCACTCTCTGGAAACACCATATATTTT	CASSLRPPGQGASLSGNTIYF
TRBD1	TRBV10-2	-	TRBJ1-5	TGCGCCAGCTCGGACAGGGGCCTCACCAACCTTAATCAGCCCCAGCATTTT	CASSDRGLTNLNQPQHF
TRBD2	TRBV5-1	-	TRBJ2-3	TGCGCCAGCAGCGATAGCGGGGGCGACACAGATACGCAGTATTTT	CASSDSGGDTDTQYF
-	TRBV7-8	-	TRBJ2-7	TGTGCCAGCAGCGTTAGCTACGAGCAGTACTTC	CASSVSYEQYF
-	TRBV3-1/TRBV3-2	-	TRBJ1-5	TGTGCCAGCAGCCCTCAGGGGACCGGGAATCAGCCCCAGCATTTT	CASSPQGTGNQPQHF
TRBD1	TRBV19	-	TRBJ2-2	TGTGCCAGTATAGGACAGGGGGGTACCGGGGAGCTGTTTTTT	CASIGQGGTGELFF
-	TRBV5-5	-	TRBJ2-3	TGTGCCAGCAGCTTGGCGCCCCGGGTATCTGGCACAGATACGCAGTATTTT	CASSLAPRVSGTDTQYF
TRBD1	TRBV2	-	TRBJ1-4	TGTGCCAGCAGTGGGACAGGGGTTAGGGAAAAACTGTTTTTT	CASSGTGVREKLFF
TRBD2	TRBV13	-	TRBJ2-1	TGTGCCACCGGGCGCGGGGGTTCCTACAATGAGCAGTTCTTC	CATGRGGSYNEQFF
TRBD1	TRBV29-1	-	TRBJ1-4	TGCAGCGTTGAAGATCGAAAACAGGGGATTGGAAAACTGTTTTTT	CSVEDRKQGIGKLFF
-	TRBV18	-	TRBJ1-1	TGTGCCAGCTCACCAAACAGTGGGAACACTGAAGCTTTCTTT	CASSPNSGNTEAFF
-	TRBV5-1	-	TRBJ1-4	TGCGCCAGCAGCTTGGACAACAGCTCAGGAGAAAAACTGTTTTTT	CASSLDNSSGEKLFF
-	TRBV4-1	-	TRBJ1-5	TGCGCCAGCAGCCAAGACGGGGGAACGGTCAGACAGCCCCAGCATTTT	CASSQDGGTVRQPQHF
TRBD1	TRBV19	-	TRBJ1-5	TGTGCCAGTACCAAAGGGGGACAGCGCCTTTGGAATCAGCCCCAGCATTTT	CASTKGGQRLWNQPQHF
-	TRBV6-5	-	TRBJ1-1	TGTGCCAGCAGTTACTCGAGGAACACTGAAGCTTTCTTT	CASSYSRNTEAFF
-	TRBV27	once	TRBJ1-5	TGTGCCAGCAGTTTGGGCAGGGTTGGTTGGCCCCAGCATTTT	CASSLGRVGWPQHF
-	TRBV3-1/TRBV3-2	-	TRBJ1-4	TGTGCCAGCAGCCCAGCCTCGGGTGAAAAACTGTTTTTT	CASSPASGEKLFF
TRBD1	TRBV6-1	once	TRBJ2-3	TGTGCCAGCAGTGAAAGGACAGGTTCTAGCACAGATACGCAGTATTTT	CASSERTGSSTDTQYF
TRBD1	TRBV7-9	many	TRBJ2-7	TGTGCCAGCAGTTTCCCGGGACAGGGCAACGAGCAGTACTTC	CASSFPGQGNEQYF
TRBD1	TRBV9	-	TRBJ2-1	TGTGCCAGCAGCGTAGACAGGGGGCCCCTACGATCCTACAATGAGCAGTTCTTC	CASSVDRGPLRSYNEQFF
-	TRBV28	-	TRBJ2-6	TGTGCCAGCAGTGATTCGGGGACTGGGGCCAACGTCCTGACTTTC	CASSDSGTGANVLTF
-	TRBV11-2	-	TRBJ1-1	TGTGCCACTTCGACAGGAATGAACACTGAAGCTTTCTTT	CATSTGMNTEAFF
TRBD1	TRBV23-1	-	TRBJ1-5	TGCGCCAGCAGGGACAGGAGCATCAATCAGCCCCAGCATTTT	CASRDRSINQPQHF
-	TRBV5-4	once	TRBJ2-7	TGTGCCAGCAGCCAGGACGGCGGCGGGCGGTACGAGCAGTACTTC	CASSQDGGGRYEQYF
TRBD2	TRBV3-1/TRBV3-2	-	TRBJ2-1	TGTGCCAGCAGCCAGGGGGGAGCGGGAAATGAGCAGTTCTTC	CASSQGGAGNEQFF
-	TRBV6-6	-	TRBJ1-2	TGTGCCAGCAGTTACTCCGGGGGGGGGTATGGCTACACCTTC	CASSYSGGGYGYTF
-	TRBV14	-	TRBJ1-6	TGTGCCAGCAGCCGCCTTGGGGCAGGGAATTCACCCCTCCACTTT	CASSRLGAGNSPLHF
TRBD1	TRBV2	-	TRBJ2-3	TGTGCCAGCAGCCCGGACAGGAGCACAGATACGCAGTATTTT	CASSPDRSTDTQYF
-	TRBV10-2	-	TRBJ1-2	TGCGCCAGCGGCGTGGGGGGGCTTGACGGCTATGGCTACACCTTC	CASGVGGLDGYGYTF
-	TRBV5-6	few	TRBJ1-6	TGTGCCAGCAGCAGAAGGGGTTTGGGTAGTTCACCCCTCCACTTT	CASSRRGLGSSPLHF
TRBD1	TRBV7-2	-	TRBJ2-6	TGTGCCAGCAGTCTGGACAGGGCTGGGGCCAACGTCCTGACTTTC	CASSLDRAGANVLTF
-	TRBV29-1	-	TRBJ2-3	TGCAGCGTAACCCGGAACAGCCACACAGATACGCAGTATTTT	CSVTRNSHTDTQYF
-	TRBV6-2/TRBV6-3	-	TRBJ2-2	TGTGCCAGCAGTTTAGGGGGAACCACCGGGGAGCTGTTTTTT	CASSLGGTTGELFF
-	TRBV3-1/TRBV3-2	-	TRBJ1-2	TGTGCCAGCAGCCAAGGTGAGGGCGGCTATGGCTACACCTTC	CASSQGEGGYGYTF
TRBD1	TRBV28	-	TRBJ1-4	TGTGCCAGCAGTTTATGGGGCAGGGGGACTAATGAAAAACTGTTTTTT	CASSLWGRGTNEKLFF
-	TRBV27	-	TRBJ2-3	TGTGCCAGCAGTTTATACGGGGATCAGACAGATACGCAGTATTTT	CASSLYGDQTDTQYF
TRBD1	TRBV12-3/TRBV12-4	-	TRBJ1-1	TGTGCCAGCAGTCGACAGGGGACCACTGAAGCTTTCTTT	CASSRQGTTEAFF
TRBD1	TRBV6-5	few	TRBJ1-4	TGTGCCAGCAGTCCCGGGACAGCTAATGAAAAACTGTTTTTT	CASSPGTANEKLFF